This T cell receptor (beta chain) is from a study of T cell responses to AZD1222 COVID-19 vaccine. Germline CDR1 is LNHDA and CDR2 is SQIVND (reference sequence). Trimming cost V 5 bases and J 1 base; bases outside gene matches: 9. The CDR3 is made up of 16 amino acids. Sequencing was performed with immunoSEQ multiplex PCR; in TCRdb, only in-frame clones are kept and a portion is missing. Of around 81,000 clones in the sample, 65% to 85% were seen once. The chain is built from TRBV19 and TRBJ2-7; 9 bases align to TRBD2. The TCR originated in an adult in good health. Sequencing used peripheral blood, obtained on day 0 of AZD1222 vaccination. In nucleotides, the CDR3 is TGTGCCAGTAGTCTGCTCTCAGCGGGGGGTTCCTACGAGCAGTACTTC. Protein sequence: CASSLLSAGGSYEQYF.